This T cell receptor beta chain was identified during a study of Tregs in tolerant kidney transplant recipients (dated by TCRdb to the late 2010s). About the full investigation: The study applied TCRbeta sequencing to find donor-specific regulatory T cells before combined kidney and bone marrow transplantation and then followed those same cells after transplant.

Overall study outcomes, separate from this receptor: Because the study included only a small number of patients, the results must be confirmed in larger populations and under other immunosuppression protocols. Donor-specific Treg expansion was found to exceed global Treg expansion in tolerant patients, suggesting antigen-driven rather than nonspecific expansion. Biological reproducibility was not directly assessed, although technical replication error appeared to be minimal. Expanding Tregs with activated donor B cells appeared to identify the most biologically relevant and donor-specific TCRbeta repertoire. For some patients, the PCR primers changed as time went on, which meant samples from those patients could not be compared with one another at the nucleotide level.

For TCRbeta CDR3 sequencing, genomic DNA from the sorted cells was extracted using the QIAGEN DNeasy Blood and Tissue Kit. Through immunoSEQ, high-throughput TCRbeta CDR3 sequencing was done commercially, including PCR amplification with internal controls and bias correction. As for the authors' bioinformatics: A unique productive TCRbeta sequence was defined by the CDR3 nucleotide sequence when primers matched, and otherwise by the CDR3 amino acid sequence together with the Vbeta and Jbeta genes. As a correction for sorting error, sequences shared between sorted populations at a frequency ratio of 2:1 or less were discarded, and the remaining shared sequences were assigned to the higher population. Donor-reactive sequences were defined as at least 5-fold expanded in CFSE-low cells versus unstimulated cells, with frequency of at least 0.01% in CFSE-low cells. Repertoire divergence was quantified by Jensen-Shannon divergence using the top 100 TCRbeta sequences ranked by frequency. For any sample with multiple sequencing runs, sorting error was corrected in each run separately before the runs were pooled. The clones in this table, taken by TCRdb from immuneACCESS, are in-frame only. Not every clone is retained; where verified, under half of the shortfall comes from an unresolved V gene, and the cause of the rest is unknown. The DNA was the basis for D and trimming; V, J and clone size are from that table. For this sample there are roughly 64,000 clones; about 89% appear just once. Of the sample, around 4.1% falls within the top ten clones.

In its sample, this clone was seen once. What antigen it recognizes has not been identified. There are no base qualities to consult, and no much larger clone falls within one base. In the paper's terms, the time point label means: 6 months after combined kidney and bone marrow transplant. Transplants used related donors with nonmyeloablative bone marrow transplantation; mixed chimerism was transient in the human trials. Thawed PBMCs were FACS-sorted into unstimulated Tregs (CD4+CD25+CD127-), CD4+ non-Tregs (CD4+CD25-), CD4 cells and CD8 cells. A few combined kidney and bone marrow transplant recipients from the ITN036ST trial were included as patients, and samples were available only from these trial subjects. Healthy control blood was processed to PBMCs by Ficoll density gradient and cryopreserved, and patient PBMCs were collected before and after transplant. This clonotype originated in a human patient who received a combined kidney and bone marrow transplant. Following a transplant, some T cells may be graft donor cells, not patient cells. The sample in question was CD4+ T cells from blood (PBMCs), obtained 6 months after the transplant.

The nucleotide sequence is given as TGTGCCAGCAGCTCCCCCCCAGGGAGGGGCGGGGAGCTGTTTTTT. Translated, this gives CASSSPPGRGGELFF. Recombination connected TRBV7-2 to TRBJ2-2, and 7 junctional nucleotides match TRBD2. V has 4 bases trimmed and J has 7 bases trimmed; junction bases matching no gene number 9. CDR3 length: 15 amino acids, cysteine to phenylalanine. The CDR3 DNA has 45 bases and is translated from base 1. CDR1 and CDR2 (SGHTA, FQGNSA) derive from the germline V gene.